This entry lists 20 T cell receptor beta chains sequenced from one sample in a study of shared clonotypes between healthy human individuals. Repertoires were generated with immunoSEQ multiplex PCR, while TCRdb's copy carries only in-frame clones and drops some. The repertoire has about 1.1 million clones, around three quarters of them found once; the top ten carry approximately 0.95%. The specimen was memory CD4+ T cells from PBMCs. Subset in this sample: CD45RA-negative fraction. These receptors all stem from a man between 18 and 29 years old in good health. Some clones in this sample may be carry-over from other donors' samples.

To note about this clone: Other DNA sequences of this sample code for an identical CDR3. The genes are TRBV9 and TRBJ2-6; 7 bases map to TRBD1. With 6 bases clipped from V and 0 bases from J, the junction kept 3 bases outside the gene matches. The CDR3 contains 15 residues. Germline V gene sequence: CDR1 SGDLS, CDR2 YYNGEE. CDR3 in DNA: TGTGCCAGCACCAACAGGGGCTCTGGGGCCAACGTCCTGACTTTC. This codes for CASTNRGSGANVLTF.

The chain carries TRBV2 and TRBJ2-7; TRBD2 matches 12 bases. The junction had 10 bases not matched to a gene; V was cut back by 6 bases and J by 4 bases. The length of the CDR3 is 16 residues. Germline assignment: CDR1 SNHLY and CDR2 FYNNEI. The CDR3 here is CASRAPSGRAVYEQYF. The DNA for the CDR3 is TGTGCCAGCAGGGCTCCTAGCGGGAGGGCCGTGTACGAGCAGTACTTC.

CDR3 region: CASSLSPGQNYEQYF. DNA of the CDR3: TGCGCCAGCAGCTTATCACCGGGACAGAACTACGAGCAGTACTTC. The rearrangement uses TRBV5-1 and TRBJ2-7, with TRBD1 identical over 7 bases. CDR1 and CDR2 (germline): SGHRS, YFSETQ. The CDR3 is made up of 15 amino acids. Trimming cost V 2 bases and J 3 bases; bases outside gene matches: 8.

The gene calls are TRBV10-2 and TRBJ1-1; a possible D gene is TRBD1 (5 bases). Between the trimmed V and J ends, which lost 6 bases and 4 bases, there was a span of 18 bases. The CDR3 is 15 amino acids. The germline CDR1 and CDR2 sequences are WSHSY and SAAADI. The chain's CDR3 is CASRDQTFGGTEAFF. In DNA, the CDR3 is TGCGCCAGCAGAGACCAAACCTTTGGGGGCACTGAAGCTTTCTTT.

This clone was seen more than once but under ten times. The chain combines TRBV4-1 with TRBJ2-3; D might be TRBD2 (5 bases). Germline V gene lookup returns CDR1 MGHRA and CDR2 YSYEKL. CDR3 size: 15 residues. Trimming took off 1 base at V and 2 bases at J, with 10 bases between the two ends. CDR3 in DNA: TGCGCCAGCAGCCAAGGGCTAGCAGCCACAGATACGCAGTATTTT. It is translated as CASSQGLAATDTQYF.

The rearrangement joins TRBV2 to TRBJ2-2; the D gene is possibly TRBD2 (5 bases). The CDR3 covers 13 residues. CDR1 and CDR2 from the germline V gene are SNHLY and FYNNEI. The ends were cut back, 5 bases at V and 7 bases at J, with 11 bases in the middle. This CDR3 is CASSSSEGGELFF. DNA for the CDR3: TGTGCCAGCAGTAGCAGTGAGGGCGGGGAGCTGTTTTTT.

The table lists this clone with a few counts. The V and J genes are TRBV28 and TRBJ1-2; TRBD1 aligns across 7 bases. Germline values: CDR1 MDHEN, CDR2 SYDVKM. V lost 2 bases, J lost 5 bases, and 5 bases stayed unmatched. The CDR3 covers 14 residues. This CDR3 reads CASSLRGPGYGYTF. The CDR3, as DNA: TGTGCCAGCAGTTTAAGGGGGCCGGGGTATGGCTACACCTTC.

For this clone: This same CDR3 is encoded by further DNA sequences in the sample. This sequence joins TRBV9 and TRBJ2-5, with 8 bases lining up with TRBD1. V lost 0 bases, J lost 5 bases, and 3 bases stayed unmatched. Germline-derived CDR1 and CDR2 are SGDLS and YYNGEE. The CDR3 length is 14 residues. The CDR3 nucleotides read TGTGCCAGCAGCGTAGGGACAGGGAAGGAGACCCAGTACTTC. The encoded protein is CASSVGTGKETQYF. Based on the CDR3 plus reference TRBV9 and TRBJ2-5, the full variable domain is DSGVTQTPKHLITATGQRVTLRCSPRSGDLSVYWYQQSLDQGLQFLIQYYNGEERAKGNILERFSAQQFPDLHSELNLSSLELGDSALYFCASSVGTGKETQYFGPGTRLLVL.

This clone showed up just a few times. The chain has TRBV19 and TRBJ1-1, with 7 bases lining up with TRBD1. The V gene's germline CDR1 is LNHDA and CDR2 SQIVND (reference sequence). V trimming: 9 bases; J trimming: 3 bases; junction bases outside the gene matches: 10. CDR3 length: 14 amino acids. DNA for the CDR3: TGTGCCAGCAGACAGGGAGGAGGACACACTGAAGCTTTCTTT. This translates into CASRQGGGHTEAFF.

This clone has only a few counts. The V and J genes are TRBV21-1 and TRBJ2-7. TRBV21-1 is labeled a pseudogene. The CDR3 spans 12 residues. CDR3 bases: TGTGCCAGCAGCAAAGAGTTTGGGGAGCAGTACTTC. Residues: CASSKEFGEQYF.

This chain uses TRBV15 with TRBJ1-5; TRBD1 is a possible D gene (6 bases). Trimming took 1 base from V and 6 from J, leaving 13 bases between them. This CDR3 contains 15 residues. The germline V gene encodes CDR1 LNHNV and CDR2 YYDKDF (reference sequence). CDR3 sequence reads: CATSRAGAIPQPQHF. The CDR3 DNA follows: TGTGCCACCAGCAGAGCGGGGGCAATTCCTCAGCCCCAGCATTTT.

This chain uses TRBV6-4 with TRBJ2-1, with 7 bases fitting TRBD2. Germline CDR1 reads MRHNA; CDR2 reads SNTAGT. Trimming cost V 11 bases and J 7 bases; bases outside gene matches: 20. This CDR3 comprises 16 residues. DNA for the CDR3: TGTGCCCATATCTCCCCGGGCGGGAGATTGCATAATGAGCAGTTCTTC. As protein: CAHISPGGRLHNEQFF.

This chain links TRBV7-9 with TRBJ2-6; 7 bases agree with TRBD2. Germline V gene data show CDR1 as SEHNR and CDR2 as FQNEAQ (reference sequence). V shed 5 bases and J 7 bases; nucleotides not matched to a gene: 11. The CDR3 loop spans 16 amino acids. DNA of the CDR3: TGTGCCAGCAGCCCAAGGAGCAGGACTAGTGCCAACGTCCTGACTTTC. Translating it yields CASSPRSRTSANVLTF. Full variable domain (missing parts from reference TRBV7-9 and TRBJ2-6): DTGVSQNPRHKITKRGQNVTFRCDPISEHNRLYWYRQTLGQGPEFLTYFQNEAQLEKSRLLSDRFSAERPKGSFSTLEIQRTEQGDSAMYLCASSPRSRTSANVLTFGAGSRLTVL.

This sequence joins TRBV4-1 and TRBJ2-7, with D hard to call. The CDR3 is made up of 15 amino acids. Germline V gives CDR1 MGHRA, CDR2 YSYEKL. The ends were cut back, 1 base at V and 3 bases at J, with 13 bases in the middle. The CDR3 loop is CASSQVVGQNYEQYF. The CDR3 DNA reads TGCGCCAGCAGCCAAGTGGTCGGTCAGAACTACGAGCAGTACTTC.

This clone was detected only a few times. CDR3 region: CASSFGGAPIRANVLTF. The CDR3 coding sequence is TGTGCCAGCAGTTTCGGCGGAGCTCCTATTAGGGCCAACGTCCTGACTTTC. The gene calls are TRBV28 and TRBJ2-6; unclear D gene. The germline V gene encodes CDR1 MDHEN and CDR2 SYDVKM. The CDR3 consists of 17 residues. Trimming took off 3 bases at V and 5 bases at J, with 17 bases between the two ends.

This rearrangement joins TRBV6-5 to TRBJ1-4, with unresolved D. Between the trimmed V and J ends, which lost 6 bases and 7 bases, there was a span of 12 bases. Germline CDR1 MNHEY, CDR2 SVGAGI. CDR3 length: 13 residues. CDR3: CASSRPNSEKLFF. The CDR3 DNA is TGTGCCAGCAGCCGTCCCAATTCTGAAAAACTGTTTTTT.

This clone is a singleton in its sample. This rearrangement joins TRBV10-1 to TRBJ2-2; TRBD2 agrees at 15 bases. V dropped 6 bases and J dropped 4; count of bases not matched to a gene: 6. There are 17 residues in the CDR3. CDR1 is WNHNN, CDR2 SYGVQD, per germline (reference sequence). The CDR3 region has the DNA TGCGCCAGCAGGCCCGGACTAGCGGGAGGGAGCACCGGGGAGCTGTTTTTT. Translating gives CASRPGLAGGSTGELFF.

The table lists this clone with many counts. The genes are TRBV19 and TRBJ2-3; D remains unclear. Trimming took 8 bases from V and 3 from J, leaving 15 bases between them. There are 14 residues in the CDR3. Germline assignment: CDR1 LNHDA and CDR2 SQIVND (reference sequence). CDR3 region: CASSPRAQTDTQYF. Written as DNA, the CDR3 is TGTGCCAGTTCCCCTAGGGCCCAGACAGATACGCAGTATTTT.

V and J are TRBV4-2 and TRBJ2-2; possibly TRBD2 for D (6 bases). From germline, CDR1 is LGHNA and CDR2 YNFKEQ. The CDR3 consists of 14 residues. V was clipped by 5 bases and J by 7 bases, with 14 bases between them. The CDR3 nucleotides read TGTGCCAGCAGCAAACCGGGAGAGCTCGGGGAGCTGTTTTTT. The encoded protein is CASSKPGELGELFF.

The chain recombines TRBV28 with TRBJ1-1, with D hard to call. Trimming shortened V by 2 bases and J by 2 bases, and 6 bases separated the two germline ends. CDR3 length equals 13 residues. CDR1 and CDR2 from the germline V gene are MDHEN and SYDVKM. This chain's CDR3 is CASSLRRNTEAFF. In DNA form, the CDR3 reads TGTGCCAGCAGTTTAAGGCGAAACACTGAAGCTTTCTTT.